This TCR beta chain was obtained from a study of cytomegalovirus exposure and HLA in healthy donors. About the study: Researchers previously reported finding roughly 120 million unique TCR beta sequences from about 179 million T cells. Findings of the study overall: In vitro, a few CMV-associated chains proved specific for CMV antigens.

Primers for the PCR totalled 60 Vbeta and 13 Jbeta. Sequencing used immunoSEQ multiplex PCR; TCRdb keeps in-frame clones, though not all of them. The sample includes about 200,000 clones, around 86% seen only once; the top ten take roughly 1.7%. Donors had nominal health at sampling but likely had unrecorded immune exposures. Remarks on this clone: Antigen specificity is unknown.

V lost 1 base and J 2 bases, leaving 15 bases between the germline ends. The CDR3 runs to 16 residues. Germline loops: CDR1 LNHDA, CDR2 SQIVND (reference sequence). The source is a woman under 30 in good health and CMV-seronegative. Sequenced: PBMCs. The gene calls are TRBV19 and TRBJ2-7, with a weak D call TRBD2 (6 bases). The DNA of the CDR3 is TGTGCCAGTAGTATAGCTGATGCGGGGATCACCTACGAGCAGTACTTC. This gives the protein CASSIADAGITYEQYF.